The clone carrying this T cell receptor (beta chain) has only one observation. Its antigen is not identified. This record belongs to a study of blood T cells in healthy people across ages. Overall study results and limits: With naive T cell percentage, TCR beta diversity showed a strong correlation. Shifts in expanded clonotypes may have been confounded by donor CMV status, which was unknown.

A J-beta primer mix and a sample-barcoded 5' primer were used in a second PCR of about 7 to 12 cycles. TCRdb processed the 5' RACE reads anew with MiXCR; each CDR3 protein has one entry. The sample shows some 640,000 distinct CDR3 sequences, approximately 49% of them seen only once. The V gene's germline CDR1 is MNHNS and CDR2 SASEGT. After removal of 9 bases from V and 7 bases from J, the junction contained 10 bases not matched to a gene. CDR3 length: 15 amino acids. This TCR derives from a woman aged 55-70 years in good health. The rearrangement links TRBV6-1 to TRBJ2-1; 12 bases align to TRBD2. Sequenced material: blood. CDR3 loop: CASGGETSGSNEQFF. Written as DNA, the CDR3 is TGTGCCAGTGGAGGAGAGACTAGCGGGAGTAATGAGCAGTTCTTC.